This TCR beta chain was captured in a study of cytomegalovirus exposure and HLA in healthy donors. The CDR3 length is 15 residues. This clone was seen only once. Its antigen remains unidentified. The primer mix had 60 Vbeta and 13 Jbeta primers. The protocol was immunoSEQ multiplex PCR, while the TCRdb copy is restricted to in-frame clones and leaves out a portion. Of about 190,000 clones in the sample, around 75% were seen once. Broader study findings: Common viral pathogens were later found to be apparently linked to several of the most significant clusters. Previous analysis showed most TCR beta V segments were productive about 87% or about 30% of the time.

Material for sequencing was PBMCs. The rearrangement joins TRBV21-1 to TRBJ2-7; the table gives TRBD2 as D, unverified against the DNA. TRBV21-1 is tagged as a pseudogene. This TCR was sampled from a young woman in good health and CMV-seropositive. CDR3 in DNA: TGTGCCAGCAGGCCGACTAGCGATTTCCCTTACGAGCAGTACTTC. It translates to CASRPTSDFPYEQYF.